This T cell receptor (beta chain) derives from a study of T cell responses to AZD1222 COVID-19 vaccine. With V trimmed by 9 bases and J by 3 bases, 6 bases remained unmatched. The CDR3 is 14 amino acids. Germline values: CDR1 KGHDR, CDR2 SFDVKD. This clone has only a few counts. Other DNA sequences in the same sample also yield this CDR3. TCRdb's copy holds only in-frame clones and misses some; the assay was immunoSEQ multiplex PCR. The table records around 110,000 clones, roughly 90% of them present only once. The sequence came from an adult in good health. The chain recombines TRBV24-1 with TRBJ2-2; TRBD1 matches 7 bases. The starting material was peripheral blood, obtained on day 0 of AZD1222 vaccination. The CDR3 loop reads CATSRTGDTGELFF. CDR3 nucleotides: TGTGCCACCTCCCGTACAGGGGACACCGGGGAGCTGTTTTTT.